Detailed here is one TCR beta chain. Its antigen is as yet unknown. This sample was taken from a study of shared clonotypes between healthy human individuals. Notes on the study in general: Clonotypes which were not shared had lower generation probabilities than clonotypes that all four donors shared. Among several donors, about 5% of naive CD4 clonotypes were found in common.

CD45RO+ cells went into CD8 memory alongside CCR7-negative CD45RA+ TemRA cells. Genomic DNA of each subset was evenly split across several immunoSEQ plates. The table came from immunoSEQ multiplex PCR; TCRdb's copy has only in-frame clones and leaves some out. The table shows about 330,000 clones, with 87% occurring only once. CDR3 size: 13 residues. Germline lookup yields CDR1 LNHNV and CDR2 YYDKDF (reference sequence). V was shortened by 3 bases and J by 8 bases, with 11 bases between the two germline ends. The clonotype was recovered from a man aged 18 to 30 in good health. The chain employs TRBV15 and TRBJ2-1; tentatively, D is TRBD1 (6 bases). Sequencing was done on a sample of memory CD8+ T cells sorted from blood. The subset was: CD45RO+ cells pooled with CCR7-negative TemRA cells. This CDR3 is CATSREDSHEQFF. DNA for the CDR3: TGTGCCACCAGCAGGGAGGACAGTCATGAGCAGTTCTTC.